A single sample gave rise to the 26 T cell receptor beta chains below, sequenced in a study of response to subunit inactivated influenza vaccine. TCRdb reanalysed the RT-PCR reads using MiXCR and keeps one entry per CDR3 protein. This sample has about 620,000 distinct CDR3 sequences, with roughly 10% found just once. The sample was PBMCs from blood, taken on the day of vaccination. The origin of the receptors is a man aged 45-65 years who received an inactivated influenza vaccine.

In this sample, this clonotype turned up many times. The chain joins TRBV10-3 to TRBJ2-5; maybe TRBD1 (5 bases). The CDR3 is 15 residues long. Trimming cost V 0 bases and J 1 base, with 9 bases left between them. From germline, CDR1 is ENHRY and CDR2 SYGVKD. Written as DNA, the CDR3 is TGTGCCATCAGTGAGTCTGTGGGGCCCCAAGAGACCCAGTACTTC. This gives the protein CAISESVGPQETQYF.

This clonotype appeared a few times. J is TRBJ2-3 and V is TRBV10-3; TRBD1 or TRBD2 may be the D gene (5 bases each). CDR1 and CDR2 (germline): ENHRY, SYGVKD. Trimming took 6 bases from V and 8 from J, leaving 21 bases between them. The CDR3 runs to 15 residues. The CDR3 DNA is TGTGCCATCAGGACCGGGACCCCGAGGACCGGTACGCAGTATTTT. Its translation is CAIRTGTPRTGTQYF.

The V call is TRBV5-1, the J call TRBJ2-3; 7 bases fit TRBD1. With 5 bases clipped from V and 6 bases from J, the junction kept 6 bases outside the gene matches. This CDR3 is built from 13 residues. The V gene's germline CDR1 is SGHRS and CDR2 YFSETQ. CDR3 in amino acids: CASSFDRDDTQYF. In nucleotides, the CDR3 is TGCGCCAGCAGTTTTGACAGGGACGATACGCAGTATTTT.

The CDR3 DNA reads TGTGCCAGCAGTTCCAGGGAAAGGAACACTGAAGCTTTCTTT. Its translation: CASSSRERNTEAFF. The chain links TRBV27 to TRBJ1-1, with TRBD1 as a possible D gene (5 bases). V lost 4 bases, J lost 1 base, and 10 bases lay in between. CDR3 size: 14 residues. From germline, CDR1 is MNHEY and CDR2 SMNVEV (reference sequence).

In this sample, this clonotype turned up a few times. The chain couples TRBV12-3 or TRBV12-4 to TRBJ2-4; 8 bases are a match to TRBD1. This CDR3 is built from 15 residues. Trimming removed 4 bases from V and 9 bases from J; junction bases left unmatched: 11. CDR3 region: CASSWDTRGQAIQYF. For the CDR3, the DNA is TGTGCCAGCAGTTGGGACACCAGGGGACAGGCCATTCAGTACTTC.

The J gene is TRBJ2-3, the V gene TRBV12-3 or TRBV12-4; D might be TRBD1 or TRBD2, each matching 6 bases. The V end lost 8 bases, the J end lost 2 bases, and 11 bases lay between the germline ends. The CDR3 loop spans 13 amino acids. Here the CDR3 reads CASVGGLTDTQYF. The CDR3, as DNA: TGTGCCAGCGTGGGGGGCCTCACAGATACGCAGTATTTT.

This clonotype was observed a handful of times. The chain links TRBV6-1 to TRBJ1-4, with D perhaps matching TRBD1 (6 bases). CDR1 is MNHNS and CDR2 is SASEGT in the germline V gene. The CDR3 has 14 amino acids. Trimming removed 6 bases from V and 2 bases from J, with 10 bases in between. The DNA for the CDR3 is TGTGCCAGCAGCCCCACAGGGACTAATGAAAAACTGTTTTTT. This codes for CASSPTGTNEKLFF.

The chain carries TRBV19 and TRBJ1-4; TRBD1 agrees at 7 bases. This CDR3 region has 15 residues. J was trimmed by 4 bases and V by 5 bases; bases with no gene match: 7. CDR1 LNHDA and CDR2 SQIVND come from the germline V gene (reference sequence). The CDR3 sequence: CASSLRDSDNEKLFF. The DNA of the CDR3 is TGTGCCAGTAGTCTCCGGGACAGTGATAATGAAAAACTGTTTTTT. The full variable domain, in which reference TRBV19 and TRBJ1-4 provide the parts outside the CDR3, is DGGITQSPKYLFRKEGQNVTLSCEQNLNHDAMYWYRQDPGQGLRLIYYSQIVNDFQKGDIAEGYSVSREKKESFPLTVTSAQKNPTAFYLCASSLRDSDNEKLFFGSGTQLSVL.

This clonotype was detected many times. The chain couples TRBV5-1 to TRBJ2-5; 9 nucleotides agree with TRBD2. V shed 4 bases and J 5 bases; nucleotides not matched to a gene: 6. The CDR3 length is 14 residues. CDR1 SGHRS and CDR2 YFSETQ come from the germline V gene. Here the CDR3 reads CASSVSGSDETQYF. The CDR3 DNA sequence: TGCGCCAGCAGCGTTAGCGGGAGCGACGAGACCCAGTACTTC.

The chain couples TRBV10-3 to TRBJ2-2, with TRBD1 as a possible D gene (6 bases). CDR1 is ENHRY, CDR2 SYGVKD, per germline. This CDR3 is built from 16 residues. Trimming took off 5 bases at V and 2 bases at J, with 15 bases between the two ends. DNA for the CDR3: TGTGCCATCAGTCGTACCGGGACATCAAACACCGGGGAGCTGTTTTTT. Translation: CAISRTGTSNTGELFF.

This clonotype was observed a handful of times. The genes are TRBV28 and TRBJ2-2, with D maybe TRBD2 (6 bases). The V end lost 7 bases, the J end lost 1 base, and 13 bases lay between the germline ends. Germline assignment: CDR1 MDHEN and CDR2 SYDVKM. The CDR3 spans 15 residues. The CDR3: CASKGGNLNTGELFF. The DNA of the CDR3 is TGTGCCAGCAAAGGAGGGAATTTGAACACCGGGGAGCTGTTTTTT.

The V call is TRBV27, the J call TRBJ2-2; tentative D call: TRBD1 (5 bases). The CDR3 has 14 amino acids. Germline assignment: CDR1 MNHEY and CDR2 SMNVEV (reference sequence). V dropped 6 bases and J dropped 2 bases, with 10 bases sitting between them. CDR3 sequence reads: CASRLQENTGELFF. In DNA form, the CDR3 reads TGTGCCAGCAGACTACAGGAAAACACCGGGGAGCTGTTTTTT.

In this sample, this clonotype turned up many times. This chain joins TRBV5-1 and TRBJ1-3; D is undetermined. The CDR3 has 14 amino acids. Germline V gives CDR1 SGHRS, CDR2 YFSETQ. Trimming took off 4 bases at V and 2 bases at J, with 10 bases between the two ends. As DNA, the CDR3 is TGCGCCAGCAGCCTCAGGAGCGCTGGAAACACCATATATTTT. Translating gives CASSLRSAGNTIYF.

Worth noting for this clonotype: A junction end diverges from the germline sequence, so it may reflect a read error. The rearrangement links TRBV6-2 or TRBV6-3 to TRBJ2-4; D tentatively reads TRBD1 or TRBD2 (5 bases each). CDR3 length equals 13 residues. The germline V gene encodes CDR1 MNHEY and CDR2 SVGEGT. The DNA for the CDR3 is TGTGCCAGCAGTTTCGGGGCTCAAAACATGCAGTACTTC. This sequence encodes CASSFGAQNMQYF.

The table lists this clonotype with many counts. The rearrangement uses TRBV5-1 and TRBJ2-5; TRBD2 agrees at 8 bases. With 4 bases clipped from V and 7 bases from J, the junction kept 9 bases outside the gene matches. This CDR3 region has 14 residues. Germline-derived CDR1 and CDR2 are SGHRS and YFSETQ. CDR3 nucleotides: TGCGCCAGCAGCCCCAATGCGGGGGGTCGGACCCAGTACTTC. Its translation: CASSPNAGGRTQYF.

This chain connects TRBV20-1 to TRBJ1-1, with D possibly being TRBD1 (6 bases). Per germline, CDR1 DFQATT and CDR2 SNEGSKA (reference sequence). The V and J ends lost 2 bases and 3 bases respectively, with 25 bases between them. The CDR3 length is 18 residues. CDR3 loop: CSARHSRGWLGLDTEAFF. CDR3 coding DNA: TGCAGTGCTAGACATTCCAGGGGATGGCTAGGTTTGGACACTGAAGCTTTCTTT.

This clonotype appeared many times. This rearrangement joins TRBV11-1 to TRBJ2-7; D may be TRBD2 (5 bases). The CDR3 length is 14 residues. The germline V gene encodes CDR1 SGHAT and CDR2 FQDESV (reference sequence). V lost 3 bases and J lost 6, with 15 bases in between. CDR3 coding DNA: TGTGCCAGCAGCTTTGACCGAAAAGAGGGCGAGCAGTACTTC. It is translated as CASSFDRKEGEQYF.

This clonotype was counted between two and nine times. This chain connects TRBV11-2 to TRBJ2-3, with 12 bases lining up with TRBD2. This CDR3 has 20 amino acids. Per germline, CDR1 SGHAT and CDR2 FQNNGV. V gave up 5 bases and J gave up 0 bases; unmatched junction bases: 15. The CDR3 here is CASSRRPGTSGYASTDTQYF. DNA of the CDR3: TGTGCCAGCAGCCGTCGTCCCGGGACTAGCGGGTATGCTAGCACAGATACGCAGTATTTT.

There are many counts of this clonotype. This chain links TRBV20-1 with TRBJ2-6; TRBD2 is a possible D gene (5 bases). This CDR3 region has 15 residues. Germline V CDR1 and CDR2: DFQATT, SNEGSKA (reference sequence). Trimming left V 0 bases short and J 4 bases short, with 10 bases between. The DNA for the CDR3 is TGCAGTGCTAGAGAGAGGAGGCAAGGGGCCAACGTCCTGACTTTC. Protein: CSARERRQGANVLTF.

This clonotype was detected many times. The chain has TRBV29-1 and TRBJ2-1; 8 bases align to TRBD2. CDR1 is SQVTM and CDR2 is ANQGSEA in the germline V gene. The CDR3 totals 14 residues. J gave up 9 bases and V 5 bases, and 12 bases lay outside the gene matches. The CDR3 loop is CSVYSSGRESEQFF. The CDR3 coding sequence is TGCAGCGTTTATTCAAGCGGGAGAGAGAGTGAGCAGTTCTTC.

This clonotype was observed a handful of times. The V and J genes are TRBV10-3 and TRBJ1-6; maybe TRBD1 (5 bases). Germline V gene lookup returns CDR1 ENHRY and CDR2 SYGVKD. V was clipped by 2 bases and J by 9 bases, with 14 bases between them. The CDR3 has 15 amino acids. CDR3 region: CAISEMDTGSSPLHF. DNA of the CDR3: TGTGCCATCAGTGAGATGGACACTGGGTCTTCACCCCTCCACTTT.

The chain joins TRBV18 to TRBJ2-7, with a tentative D call TRBD1 (5 bases). Trimming shortened V by 3 bases and J by 3 bases, and 9 bases separated the two germline ends. Germline lookup yields CDR1 KGHSH and CDR2 LQKENI. CDR3 size: 13 residues. CDR3 sequence: CASSPRTRYEQYF. The CDR3 region has the DNA TGTGCCAGCTCACCTAGGACACGCTACGAGCAGTACTTC.

V gene TRBV20-1 combines with J gene TRBJ2-7, with D hard to call. The V gene's germline CDR1 is DFQATT and CDR2 SNEGSKA (reference sequence). The CDR3 contains 13 residues. Trimming removed 6 bases at V and 1 base at J, with 13 bases between. CDR3 DNA sequence: TGCAGTGCCAGTCACCCATATTCCTACGAGCAGTACTTC. It codes for CSASHPYSYEQYF.

This sequence joins TRBV20-1 and TRBJ2-7, with D hard to call. Germline V CDR1 and CDR2: DFQATT, SNEGSKA (reference sequence). V dropped 3 bases and J dropped 2 bases, with 11 bases sitting between them. The CDR3 sequence is 13 residues long. For the CDR3, the DNA is TGCAGTGCTAGTCGGACGGCACCCTACGAGCAGTACTTC. Protein sequence: CSASRTAPYEQYF.

This clonotype occurred a few times. The chain combines TRBV14 with TRBJ2-1; 8 bases fit TRBD1. The J segment lost 7 bases and the V segment lost 4 bases, leaving 6 bases of the junction unmatched. Looked up from germline, CDR1 is SGHDN and CDR2 is FVKESK. This CDR3 spans 14 amino acids. The CDR3 DNA reads TGTGCCAGCAGCCCCAGGACAGGGATAAATGAGCAGTTCTTC. This codes for CASSPRTGINEQFF. Together with reference TRBV14 and TRBJ2-1, the CDR3 gives the full variable domain: EAGVTQFPSHSVIEKGQTVTLRCDPISGHDNLYWYRRVMGKEIKFLLHFVKESKQDESGMPNNRFLAERTGGTYSTLKVQPAELEDSGVYFCASSPRTGINEQFFGPGTRLTVL.

The chain employs TRBV2 and TRBJ2-7; D is possibly TRBD1 (5 bases). The V gene lost 5 bases and the J gene lost 6 bases, with 14 bases spanning the gap. From germline, CDR1 is SNHLY and CDR2 FYNNEI. The CDR3 is made up of 13 amino acids. The CDR3 DNA reads as TGTGCCAGCAGTAATAGGGGCTTTGGCGAGCAGTACTTC. This encodes CASSNRGFGEQYF.